This TCR beta chain was obtained from a study of metastatic and nonmetastatic thyroid tumors. Only a few counts were recorded for this clone. Its antigen is undetermined. TCRdb re-called clones from the PCR reads using MiXCR. The sample consists of tens of thousands of clones, 20% of them appearing once. Germline-derived CDR1 and CDR2 are DFQATT and SNEGSKA (reference sequence). The CDR3 contains 13 residues. V gave up 6 bases and J gave up 3 bases, with 15 bases separating them. No patient received treatment before thyroid surgery. Study-wide points: Benign nodules reportedly had significantly lower TCR beta diversity than malignant thyroid tumors in blood and tumor.

Specimen: adjacent normal tissue. The genes are TRBV20-1 and TRBJ2-7; D tentatively reads TRBD1 or TRBD2 (5 bases each). The receptor was derived from a female donor with papillary thyroid cancer or a benign thyroid nodule (not recorded which). Some clones in this sample may be carry-over from other donors' samples. DNA of the CDR3: TGCAGTGCCCCAGGGACGGACAACTACGAGCAGTACTTC. This translates into CSAPGTDNYEQYF.